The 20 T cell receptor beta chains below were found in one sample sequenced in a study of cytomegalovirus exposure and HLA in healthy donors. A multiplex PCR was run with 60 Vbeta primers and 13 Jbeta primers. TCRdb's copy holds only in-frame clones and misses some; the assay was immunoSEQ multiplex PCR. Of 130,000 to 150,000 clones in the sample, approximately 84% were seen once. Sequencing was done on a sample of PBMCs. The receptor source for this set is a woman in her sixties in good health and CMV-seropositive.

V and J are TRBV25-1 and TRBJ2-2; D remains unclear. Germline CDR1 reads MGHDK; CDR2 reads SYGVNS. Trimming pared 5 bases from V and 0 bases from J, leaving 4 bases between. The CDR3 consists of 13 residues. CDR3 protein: CASSLPNTGELFF. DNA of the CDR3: TGTGCCAGCAGTCTCCCGAACACCGGGGAGCTGTTTTTT.

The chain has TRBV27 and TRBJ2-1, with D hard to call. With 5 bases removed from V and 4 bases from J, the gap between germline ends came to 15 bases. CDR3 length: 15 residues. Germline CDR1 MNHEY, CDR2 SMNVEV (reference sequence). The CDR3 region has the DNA TGTGCCAGCAGTCCTATCCGCCGATTATACAATGAGCAGTTCTTC. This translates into CASSPIRRLYNEQFF.

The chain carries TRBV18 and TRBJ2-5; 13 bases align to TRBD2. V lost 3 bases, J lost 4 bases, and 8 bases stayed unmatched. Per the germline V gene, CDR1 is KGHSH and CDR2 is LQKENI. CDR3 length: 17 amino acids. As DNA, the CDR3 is TGTGCCAGCTCACCTGGACTAGCGGGAGTAGGAGGAGAGACCCAGTACTTC. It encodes CASSPGLAGVGGETQYF.

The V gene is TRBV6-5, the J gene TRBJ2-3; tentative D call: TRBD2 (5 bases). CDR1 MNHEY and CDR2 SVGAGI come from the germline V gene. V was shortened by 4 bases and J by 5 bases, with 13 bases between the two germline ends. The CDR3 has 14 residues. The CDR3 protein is CASSFGTAGDTQYF. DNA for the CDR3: TGTGCCAGCAGTTTCGGTACTGCGGGAGATACGCAGTATTTT.

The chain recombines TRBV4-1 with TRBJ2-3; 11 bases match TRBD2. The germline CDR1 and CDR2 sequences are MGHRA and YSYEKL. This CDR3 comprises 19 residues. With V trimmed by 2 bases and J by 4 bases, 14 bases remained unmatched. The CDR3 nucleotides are TGCGCCAGCAGCCAATTCGGGACTAGCGGTAATGAGGGCTCAGATACGCAGTATTTT. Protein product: CASSQFGTSGNEGSDTQYF.

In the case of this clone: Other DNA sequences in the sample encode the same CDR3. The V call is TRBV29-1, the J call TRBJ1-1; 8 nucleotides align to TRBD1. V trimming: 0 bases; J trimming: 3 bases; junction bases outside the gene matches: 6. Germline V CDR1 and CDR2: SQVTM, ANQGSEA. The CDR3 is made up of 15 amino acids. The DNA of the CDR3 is TGCAGCGTTGAAGATCCCGGACAGGGTTACACTGAAGCTTTCTTT. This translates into CSVEDPGQGYTEAFF.

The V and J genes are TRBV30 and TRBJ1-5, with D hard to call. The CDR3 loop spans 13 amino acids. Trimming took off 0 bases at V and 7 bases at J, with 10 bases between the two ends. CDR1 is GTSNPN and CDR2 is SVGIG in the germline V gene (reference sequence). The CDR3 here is CAWSVATGQPQHF. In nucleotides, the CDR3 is TGTGCCTGGAGTGTGGCCACCGGGCAGCCCCAGCATTTT.

The CDR3 protein is CASSFLSGRAGDTQYF. The CDR3 coding sequence is TGTGCCAGCAGCTTCTTGAGTGGTAGGGCGGGAGATACGCAGTATTTT. The V gene is TRBV11-1, the J gene TRBJ2-3, with a weak D call TRBD2 (5 bases). Per the germline V gene, CDR1 is SGHAT and CDR2 is FQDESV (reference sequence). This CDR3 is built from 16 residues. V lost 3 bases and J lost 5, with 18 bases in between.

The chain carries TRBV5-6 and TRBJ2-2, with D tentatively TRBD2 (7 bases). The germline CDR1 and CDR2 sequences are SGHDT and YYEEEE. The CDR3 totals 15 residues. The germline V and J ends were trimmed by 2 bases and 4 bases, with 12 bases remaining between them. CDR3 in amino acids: CASSLRGGGTGELFF. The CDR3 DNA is TGTGCCAGCAGCTTACGGGGAGGGGGCACCGGGGAGCTGTTTTTT. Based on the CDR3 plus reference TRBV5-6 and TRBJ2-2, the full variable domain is DAGVTQSPTHLIKTRGQQVTLRCSPKSGHDTVSWYQQALGQGPQFIFQYYEEEERQRGNFPDRFSGHQFPNYSSELNVNALLLGDSALYLCASSLRGGGTGELFFGEGSRLTVL.

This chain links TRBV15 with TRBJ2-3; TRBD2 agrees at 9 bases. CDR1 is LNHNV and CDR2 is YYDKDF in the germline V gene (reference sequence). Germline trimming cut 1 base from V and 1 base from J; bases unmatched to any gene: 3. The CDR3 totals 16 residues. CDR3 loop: CATSRAAGGGTDTQYF. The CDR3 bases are TGTGCCACCAGCAGAGCAGCGGGAGGTGGCACAGATACGCAGTATTTT. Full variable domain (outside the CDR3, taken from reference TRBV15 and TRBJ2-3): DAMVIQNPRYQVTQFGKPVTLSCSQTLNHNVMYWYQQKSSQAPKLLFHYYDKDFNNEADTPDNFQSRRPNTSFCFLDIRSPGLGDTAMYLCATSRAAGGGTDTQYFGPGTRLTVL.

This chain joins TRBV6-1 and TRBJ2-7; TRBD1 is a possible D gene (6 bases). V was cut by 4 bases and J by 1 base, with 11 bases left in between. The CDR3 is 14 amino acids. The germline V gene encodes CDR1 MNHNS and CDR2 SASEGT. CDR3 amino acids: CASSGTDFSYEQYF. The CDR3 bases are TGTGCCAGCAGTGGGACAGATTTTTCCTACGAGCAGTACTTC.

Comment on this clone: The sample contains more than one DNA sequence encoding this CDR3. As DNA, the CDR3 is TGCGCCAGCAGCTTGACAGGGGGCGAGACCCAGTACTTC. This codes for CASSLTGGETQYF. The chain recombines TRBV5-1 with TRBJ2-5; TRBD1 matches 9 bases. There are 13 residues in the CDR3. V lost 1 base, J lost 5 bases, and 0 bases stayed unmatched. Germline V CDR1 and CDR2: SGHRS, YFSETQ. Based on the CDR3 plus reference TRBV5-1 and TRBJ2-5, the full variable domain is KAGVTQTPRYLIKTRGQQVTLSCSPISGHRSVSWYQQTPGQGLQFLFEYFSETQRNKGNFPGRFSGRQFSNSRSEMNVSTLELGDSALYLCASSLTGGETQYFGPGTRLLVL.

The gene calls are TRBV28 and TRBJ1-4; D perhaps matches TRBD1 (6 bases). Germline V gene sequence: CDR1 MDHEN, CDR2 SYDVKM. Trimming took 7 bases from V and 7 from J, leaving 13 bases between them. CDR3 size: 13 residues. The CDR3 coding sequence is TGTGCCAGCAACTCAGGGGTGGCTGAAAAACTGTTTTTT. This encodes CASNSGVAEKLFF.

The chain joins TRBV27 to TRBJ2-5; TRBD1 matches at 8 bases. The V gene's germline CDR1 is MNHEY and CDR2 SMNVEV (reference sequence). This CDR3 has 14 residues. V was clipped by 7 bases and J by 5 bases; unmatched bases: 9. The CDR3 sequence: CASTPRGQDETQYF. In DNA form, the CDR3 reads TGTGCCAGCACCCCCAGGGGGCAGGATGAGACCCAGTACTTC.

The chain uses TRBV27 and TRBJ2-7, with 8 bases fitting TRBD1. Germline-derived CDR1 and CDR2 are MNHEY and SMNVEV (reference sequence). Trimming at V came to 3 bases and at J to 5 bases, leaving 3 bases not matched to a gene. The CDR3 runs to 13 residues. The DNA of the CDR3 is TGTGCCAGCAGTTTCAGGGGGCAACACGAGCAGTACTTC. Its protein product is CASSFRGQHEQYF.

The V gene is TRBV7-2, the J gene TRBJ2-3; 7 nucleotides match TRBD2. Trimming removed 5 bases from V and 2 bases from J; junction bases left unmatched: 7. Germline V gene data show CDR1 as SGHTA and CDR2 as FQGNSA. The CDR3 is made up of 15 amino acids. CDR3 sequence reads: CASSPGGGITDTQYF. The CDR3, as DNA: TGTGCCAGCAGCCCTGGGGGGGGGATCACAGATACGCAGTATTTT.

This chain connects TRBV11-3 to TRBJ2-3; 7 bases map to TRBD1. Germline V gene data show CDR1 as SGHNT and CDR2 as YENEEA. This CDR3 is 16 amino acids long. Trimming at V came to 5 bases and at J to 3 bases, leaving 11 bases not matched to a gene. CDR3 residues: CASSPNRGSSTDTQYF. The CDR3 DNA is TGTGCCAGCAGCCCTAACAGGGGTTCTAGTACAGATACGCAGTATTTT.

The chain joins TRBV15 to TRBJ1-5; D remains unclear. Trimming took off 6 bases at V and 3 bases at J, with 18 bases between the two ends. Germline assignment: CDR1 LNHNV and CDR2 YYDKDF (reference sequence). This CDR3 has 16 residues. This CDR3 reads CATSSLPAGSNQPQHF. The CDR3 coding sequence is TGTGCCACCAGTTCCCTCCCGGCGGGCTCCAATCAGCCCCAGCATTTT.

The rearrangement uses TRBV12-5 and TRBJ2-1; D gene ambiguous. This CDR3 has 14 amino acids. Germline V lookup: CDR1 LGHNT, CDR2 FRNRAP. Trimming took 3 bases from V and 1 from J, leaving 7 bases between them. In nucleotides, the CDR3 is TGTGCTAGTGGTTTCGGTACTTCCTACAATGAGCAGTTCTTC. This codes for CASGFGTSYNEQFF.

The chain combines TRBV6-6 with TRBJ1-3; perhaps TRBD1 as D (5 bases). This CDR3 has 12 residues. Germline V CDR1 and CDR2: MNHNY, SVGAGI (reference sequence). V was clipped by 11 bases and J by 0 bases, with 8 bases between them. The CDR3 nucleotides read TGTGCCGGGGGGGGCTCTGGAAACACCATATATTTT. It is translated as CAGGGSGNTIYF.